The sequence of this T cell receptor (beta chain) was determined in a study of spatial heterogeneity in lung cancer. Looking at the study overall: Tumor-region counts of TCR transcripts tracked strongly with a T cell module score from matched bulk RNA-seq. Each distinct TCR and UMI combination averaged more than ten appearances in raw reads.

Findings and caveats of the study: Tracking of tumor mutation counts was seen in expanded intratumoral alpha and beta TCR counts.

Using its own MiXCR run on the 5' RACE reads, TCRdb lists one record per CDR3 protein. This repertoire shows thousands of distinct CDR3 sequences, over 11% found once; its top ten account for 14%. V lost 5 bases to trimming and J lost 5 bases; unmatched junction nucleotides: 0. Germline CDR1 and CDR2: MGHDK and SYGVNS. This CDR3 is built from 11 residues. This clonotype was observed at least ten times. Its antigen is unidentified. This beta chain turned up in a library designed for alpha chains; as an off-target read, its abundance says little. This sample's time point: sample taken at primary tumor resection. Untreated early-stage non-small cell lung cancer patients, roughly 75 in total, were the donors.

The chain uses TRBV25-1 and TRBJ2-7, with 7 bases that match TRBD1. The clonotype was recovered from a male donor with early-stage non-small cell lung cancer. Specimen: lung tumor tissue, collected at surgery. This chain's CDR3 is CASSRGHEQYF. The CDR3 DNA reads TGTGCCAGCAGTAGGGGGCACGAGCAGTACTTC.